These T cell receptor beta chains were read from a single sample in a study of cytomegalovirus exposure and HLA in healthy donors. The method was immunoSEQ multiplex PCR; TCRdb's version includes in-frame clones alone and lacks a portion of them. This sample lists approximately 77,000 clones; its ten largest clones have approximately 4.2%. Specimen: PBMCs. The receptor set was obtained from a man between 25 and 39 years old in good health and CMV-seronegative. CDR3s include the opening cysteine and the closing phenylalanine or tryptophan. Each record gives: CDR3 protein, CDR3 DNA, D gene, V gene, J gene. D genes are given only for firm matches.

CDR3: CASSQRQPELTEQFF; DNA: TGCGCCAGCAGCCAAAGGCAGCCGGAGCTGACTGAGCAGTTCTTC; D: NA; V: TRBV4-3; J: TRBJ2-1
CDR3: CASSFDWAGPDTQYF; DNA: TGTGCCAGCAGTTTTGACTGGGCGGGGCCAGATACGCAGTATTTT; D: NA; V: TRBV5-6; J: TRBJ2-3
CDR3: CASSSPGTSIEQYF; DNA: TGTGCCAGCAGCTCCCCCGGGACTAGCATCGAGCAGTACTTC; D: TRBD2; V: TRBV7-6; J: TRBJ2-7
CDR3: CASSVGGLAALGEQFF; DNA: TGTGCCAGCAGCGTAGGTGGACTAGCAGCCCTTGGAGAGCAGTTCTTC; D: TRBD2; V: TRBV9; J: TRBJ2-1
CDR3: CASSASIVGNSPLHF; DNA: TGTGCCAGCAGTGCCTCTATTGTCGGTAATTCACCCCTCCACTTT; D: NA; V: TRBV6-1; J: TRBJ1-6
CDR3: CASSLGGGNGREQYF; DNA: TGTGCCAGCAGCTTGGGGGGAGGCAATGGGAGGGAGCAGTACTTC; D: NA; V: TRBV5-5; J: TRBJ2-7
CDR3: CASSLVGGNQPQHF; DNA: TGTGCCAGCAGCTTAGTCGGAGGAAATCAGCCCCAGCATTTT; D: NA; V: TRBV7-9; J: TRBJ1-5
CDR3: CASSTQAGYGYTF; DNA: TGTGCCAGCAGCACCCAGGCAGGCTATGGCTACACCTTC; D: NA; V: TRBV5-6; J: TRBJ1-2
CDR3: CASSAPMYQETQYF; DNA: TGTGCCAGCAGTGCCCCTATGTACCAAGAGACCCAGTACTTC; D: NA; V: TRBV28; J: TRBJ2-5
CDR3: CASSRTSGAYEQYF; DNA: TGCGCCAGCAGCAGGACTAGCGGCGCCTACGAGCAGTACTTC; D: TRBD2; V: TRBV5-1; J: TRBJ2-7
CDR3: CSVQGGYGYTF; DNA: TGCAGCGTCCAGGGGGGCTATGGCTACACCTTC; D: TRBD1; V: TRBV29-1; J: TRBJ1-2
CDR3: CASILGLAGNNEQFF; DNA: TGTGCCAGCATCCTTGGACTAGCGGGAAACAATGAGCAGTTCTTC; D: TRBD2; V: TRBV11-2; J: TRBJ2-1
CDR3: CASSPSSGSHGFAQYF; DNA: TGTGCCAGCAGCCCAAGTAGCGGGAGCCATGGTTTTGCGCAGTATTTT; D: TRBD2; V: TRBV7-8; J: TRBJ2-3
CDR3: CASSWRANSPLHF; DNA: TGTGCCAGCAGTTGGAGGGCGAATTCACCCCTCCACTTT; D: NA; V: TRBV25-1; J: TRBJ1-6
CDR3: CASSFVGTSSTGELFF; DNA: TGCGCCAGCAGCTTCGTCGGGACTAGCAGCACCGGGGAGCTGTTTTTT; D: TRBD2; V: TRBV5-1; J: TRBJ2-2
CDR3: CASVDRGWQDTQYF; DNA: TGTGCCTCGGTCGACAGGGGGTGGCAAGATACGCAGTATTTT; D: TRBD1; V: TRBV30; J: TRBJ2-3
CDR3: CASSIRNQGRAGANVLTF; DNA: TGTGCCAGTAGTATAAGGAACCAGGGGCGGGCTGGGGCCAACGTCCTGACTTTC; D: NA; V: TRBV19; J: TRBJ2-6
CDR3: CASSSQPRDTYSPLHF; DNA: TGTGCCAGCAGCTCACAACCTCGGGACACTTATTCACCCCTCCACTTT; D: NA; V: TRBV7-9; J: TRBJ1-6
CDR3: CASSQDRGQTPLHF; DNA: TGTGCCAGCAGTCAGGACAGGGGGCAGACACCCCTCCACTTT; D: TRBD1; V: TRBV27; J: TRBJ1-6
CDR3: CASSLSPTYEQYF; DNA: TGTGCCAGCAGCTTAAGCCCCACCTACGAGCAGTACTTC; D: NA; V: TRBV7-6; J: TRBJ2-7
CDR3: CASSQPTATNEKLFF; DNA: TGTGCCAGCAGCCAGCCAACTGCAACTAATGAAAAACTGTTTTTT; D: NA; V: TRBV4-2; J: TRBJ1-4
CDR3: CASSSTGGRAGELFF; DNA: TGTGCCAGCAGTTCGACAGGGGGAAGGGCCGGGGAGCTGTTTTTT; D: TRBD1; V: TRBV28; J: TRBJ2-2
CDR3: CASSPSGTARSYEQYF; DNA: TGTGCCAGCTCACCATCCGGGACAGCCAGGTCCTACGAGCAGTACTTC; D: TRBD1; V: TRBV18; J: TRBJ2-7
CDR3: CASSGGSETGRAEAFF; DNA: TGCGCCAGCAGTGGGGGAAGCGAGACAGGTAGGGCTGAAGCTTTCTTT; D: NA; V: TRBV10-1; J: TRBJ1-1
CDR3: CASSPLGQYYAQETQYF; DNA: TGTGCCAGCAGCCCGCTGGGGCAGTACTATGCTCAAGAGACCCAGTACTTC; D: NA; V: TRBV5-6; J: TRBJ2-5
CDR3: CASSARGPRADTQYF; DNA: TGTGCCAGCAGCGCCCGAGGCCCCCGGGCAGATACGCAGTATTTT; D: NA; V: TRBV9; J: TRBJ2-3
CDR3: CASSLDSVYGYTF; DNA: TGTGCCAGCAGTTTAGACAGCGTCTATGGCTACACCTTC; D: NA; V: TRBV27; J: TRBJ1-2
CDR3: CASSQEQGLTDTQYF; DNA: TGCGCCAGCAGCCAAGAGCAGGGGTTGACAGATACGCAGTATTTT; D: NA; V: TRBV4-3; J: TRBJ2-3
CDR3: CASKAGLNTEAFF; DNA: TGTGCCAGCAAGGCCGGGTTGAACACTGAAGCTTTCTTT; D: NA; V: TRBV11-3; J: TRBJ1-1
CDR3: CASSDLPGQGSGYTF; DNA: TGTGCCAGCAGTGACCTACCGGGACAGGGATCGGGCTACACCTTC; D: TRBD1; V: TRBV6-4; J: TRBJ1-2
CDR3: CASSPLGSGGSTDTQYF; DNA: TGTGCCAGCAGTCCCCTTGGGAGCGGGGGCAGCACAGATACGCAGTATTTT; D: TRBD2; V: TRBV27; J: TRBJ2-3
CDR3: CASSPTGLASETQYF; DNA: TGTGCCAGCAGCCCGACGGGACTAGCGAGCGAGACCCAGTACTTC; D: TRBD2; V: TRBV7-6; J: TRBJ2-5
CDR3: CASSSGTVAYEQYF; DNA: TGTGCCAGCAGCTCAGGGACAGTAGCCTACGAGCAGTACTTC; D: TRBD1; V: TRBV9; J: TRBJ2-7
CDR3: CASSARGTEAFF; DNA: TGTGCCAGCAGCGCAAGGGGCACTGAAGCTTTCTTT; D: NA; V: TRBV13; J: TRBJ1-1
CDR3: CAWSVLRTGTCSPLHF; DNA: TGTGCCTGGAGTGTACTCCGGACAGGGACGTGCTCACCCCTCCACTTT; D: TRBD1; V: TRBV30; J: TRBJ1-6
CDR3: CASSPTGSNQPQHF; DNA: TGTGCCAGCAGTCCGACAGGGAGCAATCAGCCCCAGCATTTT; D: TRBD1; V: TRBV27; J: TRBJ1-5
CDR3: CAWSGGGGQPQHF; DNA: TGTGCCTGGAGTGGTGGGGGCGGGCAGCCCCAGCATTTT; D: NA; V: TRBV30; J: TRBJ1-5
CDR3: CASSSRTGGGTEAFF; DNA: TGCGCCAGCAGTTCGCGGACAGGGGGCGGCACTGAAGCTTTCTTT; D: TRBD1; V: TRBV5-1; J: TRBJ1-1